A few counts support the clone carrying this T cell receptor beta chain. Its matching antigen is unknown. By quantitative 5'-RACE with molecular barcodes, the TCR beta libraries were made. TCRdb analysed the 5' RACE reads with MiXCR anew, one entry per CDR3 protein. The repertoire holds over 600,000 distinct CDR3 sequences, with 19% as singletons. Germline values: CDR1 MNHEY, CDR2 SVGEGT. V was pared by 2 bases and J by 3 bases, with 3 bases of the junction left unmatched. The CDR3 sequence is 15 residues long. This entry comes from a study of CD8 T cells in ankylosing spondylitis. The study, taken as a whole, reports: CD8+ disease-linked clones were present at relatively low frequencies in blood. Matched synovial fluid from ankylosing spondylitis patients was reported to be enriched for disease-linked clones. What seemed typical of ankylosing spondylitis blood was a TCR beta motif built from 8 or 9 highly homologous variants.

The sample was blood, either unsorted or a sorted T cell fraction (not recorded which). The rearrangement joins TRBV6-2 or TRBV6-3 to TRBJ2-2; TRBD1 agrees at 7 bases. The clonotype originates from a male donor with ankylosing spondylitis. The CDR3 sequence: CASSYATGDTGELFF. In DNA form, the CDR3 reads TGTGCCAGCAGTTACGCCACAGGGGACACCGGGGAGCTGTTTTTT.